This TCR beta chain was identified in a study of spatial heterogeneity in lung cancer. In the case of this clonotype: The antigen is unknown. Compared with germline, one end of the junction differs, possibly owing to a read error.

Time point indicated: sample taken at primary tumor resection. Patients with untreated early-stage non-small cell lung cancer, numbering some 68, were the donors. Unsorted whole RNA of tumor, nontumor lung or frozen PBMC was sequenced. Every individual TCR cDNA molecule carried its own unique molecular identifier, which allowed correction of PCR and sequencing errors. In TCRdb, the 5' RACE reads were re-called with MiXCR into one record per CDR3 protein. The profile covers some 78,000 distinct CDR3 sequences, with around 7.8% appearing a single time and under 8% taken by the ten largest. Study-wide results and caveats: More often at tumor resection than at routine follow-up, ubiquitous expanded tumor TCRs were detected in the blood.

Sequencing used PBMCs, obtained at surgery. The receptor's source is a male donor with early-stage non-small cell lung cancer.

The CDR3 reads CSVAGGDASSYELYF. CDR3 DNA: TGCAGCGTTGCGGGGGGGGACGCCTCATCCTACGAGCTGTACTTC. The rearrangement links TRBV29-1 to TRBJ2-7, with TRBD2 matching over 8 bases. Germline assignment: CDR1 SQVTM and CDR2 ANQGSEA. The length of the CDR3 is 15 residues.